Presented here are 24 T cell receptor beta chains from one specimen sequenced in a study of graft-versus-host responses after intestinal transplantation. Using immunoSEQ multiplex PCR, the repertoire was profiled, and TCRdb retains in-frame clones only, with some absent. The sample carries 20,000 to 25,000 clones, roughly 87% recorded once. The sequences come from PBMCs, collected roughly 64 days after intestinal transplantation. The source is a human patient who received an intestinal transplant, so some T cells may come from the graft donor.

The table lists this clone with a count of one. The V and J genes are TRBV18 and TRBJ2-2, with 7 bases fitting TRBD1. The germline V gene encodes CDR1 KGHSH and CDR2 LQKENI. V shed 6 bases and J 0 bases; nucleotides not matched to a gene: 4. CDR3 length equals 15 residues. CDR3 sequence: CASSPRGSNTGELFF. The CDR3 DNA follows: TGTGCCAGCTCCCCCAGGGGGTCGAACACCGGGGAGCTGTTTTTT.

This clone has a single count. The J gene is TRBJ2-1, the V gene TRBV10-3; D perhaps matches TRBD2 (5 bases). The V gene's germline CDR1 is ENHRY and CDR2 SYGVKD. Deletions cut 2 bases from V and 8 bases from J, with 13 bases between. This CDR3 contains 14 residues. The CDR3 loop reads CAISEILDGYEQFF. The CDR3 DNA reads TGTGCCATCAGTGAGATACTAGATGGCTATGAGCAGTTCTTC.

This clone was found once. A junction end diverges from the germline sequence, so it may reflect a read error. Other DNA sequences in the same sample also yield this CDR3. CDR3 sequence: CASSPNSQGPDTEAFF. CDR3 nucleotides: TGTGCCAGCAGCCCAAATTCCCAGGGGCCCGACACCGAAGCTTTCTTT. The rearrangement uses TRBV11-2 and TRBJ1-1; the D gene is possibly TRBD1 (6 bases). CDR3 length equals 16 residues. The germline CDR1 and CDR2 sequences are SGHAT and FQNNGV.

This CDR3 is CASSLEDSVRKSGYTF. CDR3 nucleotides: TGCGCCAGCAGCTTGGAGGACAGTGTACGAAAGAGTGGCTACACCTTC. V is TRBV5-1 and J is TRBJ1-2, with a tentative D call TRBD1 (6 bases). The CDR3 has 16 residues. The V and J ends lost 0 bases and 7 bases respectively, with 19 bases between them. Germline assignment: CDR1 SGHRS and CDR2 YFSETQ.

The DNA for the CDR3 is TGTGCCAGCAGCTTGTCTGGTACTAATTCACCCCTCCACTTT. It is translated as CASSLSGTNSPLHF. This chain links TRBV5-4 with TRBJ1-6; D is unclear. Trimming shortened V by 1 base and J by 6 bases, and 8 bases separated the two germline ends. The CDR3 length is 14 residues. Germline assignment: CDR1 SGHNT and CDR2 YYREEE (reference sequence).

J is TRBJ2-7 and V is TRBV4-3, with D perhaps being TRBD1 or TRBD2 (5 bases each). The germline V and J ends were trimmed by 2 bases and 3 bases, with 14 bases remaining between them. The germline CDR1 and CDR2 sequences are LGHNA and YSLEER. There are 15 residues in the CDR3. CDR3 residues: CASSQTQGPSYEQYF. CDR3 DNA sequence: TGCGCCAGCAGCCAAACCCAGGGACCGAGCTACGAGCAGTACTTC.

This chain links TRBV6-5 with TRBJ2-5; tentative D call: TRBD2 (5 bases). Germline CDR1 is MNHEY and CDR2 is SVGAGI. With 6 bases removed from V and 7 bases from J, the gap between germline ends came to 15 bases. The CDR3 has 13 residues. The CDR3, as DNA: TGTGCCAGCAGCCCCCTGGACTCCCCGACCCAGTACTTC. This translates into CASSPLDSPTQYF.

This clone was seen only once. The rearrangement links TRBV9 to TRBJ2-1, with D perhaps TRBD1 (6 bases). CDR1 SGDLS and CDR2 YYNGEE come from the germline V gene. The length of the CDR3 is 14 residues. The V end lost 1 base, the J end lost 8 bases, and 13 bases lay between the germline ends. The CDR3 DNA is TGTGCCAGCAGCGTAAATCAGGGGTGGGATGAGCAGTTCTTC. Translating it yields CASSVNQGWDEQFF.

The genes are TRBV9 and TRBJ1-2; 9 bases agree with TRBD1. After removal of 4 bases from V and 5 bases from J, the junction contained 9 bases not matched to a gene. The length of the CDR3 is 15 residues. Germline lookup yields CDR1 SGDLS and CDR2 YYNGEE. CDR3 sequence: CASSSFGTGIYGYTF. The CDR3 region has the DNA TGTGCCAGCAGCTCTTTCGGGACAGGGATTTATGGCTACACCTTC.

The J gene is TRBJ2-5, the V gene TRBV30; D might be TRBD2 (5 bases). V lost 3 bases and J 1 base, leaving 15 bases between the germline ends. The CDR3 loop spans 15 amino acids. The V gene's germline CDR1 is GTSNPN and CDR2 SVGIG (reference sequence). The CDR3 nucleotides read TGTGCCTGGAGGGCGAGCGGTGGTTTCCAAGAGACCCAGTACTTC. Translation gives CAWRASGGFQETQYF.

The CDR3 protein is CASSVVAQSPNEQFF. The CDR3 DNA reads as TGTGCCAGCAGCGTAGTGGCGCAGAGCCCCAATGAGCAGTTCTTC. The chain couples TRBV9 to TRBJ2-1, with D unclear. V was trimmed by 0 bases and J by 6 bases, leaving 13 bases between them. The CDR3 runs 15 residues. The germline V gene has CDR1 SGDLS and CDR2 YYNGEE. Based on the CDR3 plus reference TRBV9 and TRBJ2-1, the full variable domain is DSGVTQTPKHLITATGQRVTLRCSPRSGDLSVYWYQQSLDQGLQFLIQYYNGEERAKGNILERFSAQQFPDLHSELNLSSLELGDSALYFCASSVVAQSPNEQFFGPGTRLTVL.

V and J are TRBV7-2 and TRBJ2-2; D uncertain. The CDR3 length is 14 residues. The V and J ends lost 3 bases and 0 bases respectively, with 5 bases between them. CDR1 and CDR2 from the germline V gene are SGHTA and FQGNSA. The CDR3 region has the DNA TGTGCCAGCAGCTTCGTATCGAACACCGGGGAGCTGTTTTTT. Protein sequence: CASSFVSNTGELFF. The full variable domain, with the rest looked up from reference TRBV7-2 and TRBJ2-2, is GAGVSQSPSNKVTEKGKDVELRCDPISGHTALYWYRQSLGQGLEFLIYFQGNSAPDKSGLPSDRFSAERTGGSVSTLTIQRTQQEDSAVYLCASSFVSNTGELFFGEGSRLTVL.

The chain links TRBV4-3 to TRBJ2-3; 12 positions agree with TRBD2. The V gene's germline CDR1 is LGHNA and CDR2 YSLEER. V shed 0 bases, J shed 4 bases, and the junction held 2 bases outside the gene matches. This CDR3 spans 16 amino acids. This chain's CDR3 is CASSQDLAGGPDTQYF. The CDR3 region has the DNA TGCGCCAGCAGCCAAGATCTAGCGGGGGGGCCAGATACGCAGTATTTT.

The chain carries TRBV4-3 and TRBJ1-3; D is unclear. Germline V lookup: CDR1 LGHNA, CDR2 YSLEER. The CDR3 sequence is 13 residues long. Trimming shortened V by 1 base and J by 4 bases, and 5 bases separated the two germline ends. CDR3: CASSQVPGNTIYF. CDR3 in DNA: TGCGCCAGCAGCCAAGTCCCAGGAAACACCATATATTTT.

The chain joins TRBV10-2 to TRBJ2-3, with TRBD1 matching 7 bases. Germline CDR1 reads WSHSY; CDR2 reads SAAADI. Unmatched junction bases numbered 5, after V lost 8 bases and J lost 0 bases. The CDR3 covers 14 residues. The CDR3: CASVGGRSTDTQYF. For the CDR3, the DNA is TGCGCCAGCGTAGGGGGCAGGAGCACAGATACGCAGTATTTT.

V and J are TRBV19 and TRBJ2-5; D could derive from TRBD1 or TRBD2 (6 bases each). Near its end, the DNA agrees better with TRBJ2-7, so the J call may be wrong. Germline assignment: CDR1 LNHDA and CDR2 SQIVND (reference sequence). The CDR3 contains 15 residues. The CDR3 loop reads CASSIVGGFTYEQYF. The CDR3, as DNA: TGTGCCAGTAGTATAGTCGGGGGCTTCACCTACGAGCAGTACTTC.

The rearrangement joins TRBV29-1 to TRBJ1-6; D possibly corresponds to TRBD1 (6 bases). V lost 3 bases and J 10 bases, leaving 13 bases between the germline ends. Germline CDR1 and CDR2: SQVTM and ANQGSEA. This CDR3 region has 13 residues. The CDR3 sequence: CSVERAGESPLHF. For the CDR3, the DNA is TGCAGCGTTGAGAGGGCAGGGGAGTCACCCCTCCACTTT.

The chain joins TRBV6-6 to TRBJ1-2; a possible D gene is TRBD1 (6 bases). V gave up 2 bases and J gave up 7 bases, with 14 bases separating them. CDR1 and CDR2 from the germline V gene are MNHNY and SVGAGI (reference sequence). The CDR3 runs to 14 residues. CDR3 region: CASSYTTGSLGYTF. The CDR3 DNA reads TGTGCCAGCAGTTACACCACAGGGAGCCTTGGCTACACCTTC.

The chain employs TRBV4-3 and TRBJ2-1; the D gene is possibly TRBD1 (6 bases). Germline V gene lookup returns CDR1 LGHNA and CDR2 YSLEER. V lost 4 bases and J lost 9, with 13 bases in between. This CDR3 spans 13 amino acids. This CDR3 reads CASSRYRASEQFF. The CDR3 nucleotides are TGCGCCAGCAGCCGCTACAGGGCCAGTGAGCAGTTCTTC.

V is TRBV19 and J is TRBJ2-5; 10 nucleotides line up with TRBD1. Gene TRBJ2-7 matches the end of the DNA better, so the J call may be wrong. This CDR3 is 17 amino acids long. Germline V gene lookup returns CDR1 LNHDA and CDR2 SQIVND (reference sequence). Here the CDR3 reads CASSIVAGQGWSYEQYF. The CDR3 DNA reads as TGTGCCAGTAGTATAGTTGCGGGACAGGGGTGGTCCTACGAGCAGTACTTC.

V and J are TRBV15 and TRBJ2-3; TRBD2 matches 7 bases. CDR3 length: 17 amino acids. V shed 0 bases and J 2 bases; nucleotides not matched to a gene: 8. CDR1 and CDR2 from the germline V gene are LNHNV and YYDKDF (reference sequence). DNA of the CDR3: TGTGCCACCAGCAGAGATATTATCGGGGGGACCACAGATACGCAGTATTTT. Its translation: CATSRDIIGGTTDTQYF.

The chain has TRBV30 and TRBJ2-1, with TRBD1 matching over 7 bases. Germline-derived CDR1 and CDR2 are GTSNPN and SVGIG (reference sequence). V lost 2 bases to trimming and J lost 7 bases; unmatched junction nucleotides: 2. The CDR3 length is 12 residues. CDR3 amino acids: CAWSTGANEQFF. The DNA of the CDR3 is TGTGCCTGGAGTACAGGGGCGAATGAGCAGTTCTTC.

The chain joins TRBV2 to TRBJ2-1; TRBD2 matches at 11 bases. With 4 bases clipped from V and 5 bases from J, the junction kept 4 bases outside the gene matches. The germline CDR1 and CDR2 sequences are SNHLY and FYNNEI. This CDR3 contains 15 residues. CDR3 in DNA: TGTGCCAGCAGTGGAGGACTAGCGGGTGACAATGAGCAGTTCTTC. Its translation: CASSGGLAGDNEQFF.

The J gene is TRBJ1-2, the V gene TRBV4-3; TRBD1 matches 10 bases. After removal of 1 base from V and 3 bases from J, the junction contained 8 bases not matched to a gene. Per germline, CDR1 LGHNA and CDR2 YSLEER. This CDR3 region has 17 residues. The CDR3, as DNA: TGCGCCAGCAGCCAAGCTCTTTCCGGGACAGGGGACTATGGCTACACCTTC. Protein: CASSQALSGTGDYGYTF.